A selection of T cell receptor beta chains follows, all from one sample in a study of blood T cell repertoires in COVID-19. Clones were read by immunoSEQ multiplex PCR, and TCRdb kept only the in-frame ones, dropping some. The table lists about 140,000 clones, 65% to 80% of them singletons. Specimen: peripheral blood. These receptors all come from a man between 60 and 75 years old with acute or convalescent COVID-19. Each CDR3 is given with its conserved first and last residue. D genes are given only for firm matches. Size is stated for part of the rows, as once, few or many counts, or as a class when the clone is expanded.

CASSGTGGNEQFF	TGTGCCAGCAGCGGGACAGGGGGCAATGAGCAGTTCTTC	.	TRBD1	TRBV9	TRBJ2-1
CASSAGGQGSYEQYF	TGTGCCAGCAGCGCGGGAGGGCAGGGCTCCTACGAGCAGTACTTC	.	TRBD2	TRBV9	TRBJ2-7
CASSPGGGGGEKLFF	TGCGCCAGCAGCCCCGGCGGGGGCGGGGGTGAAAAACTGTTTTTT	once	.	TRBV5-1	TRBJ1-4
CASSLGGTGGVADTQYF	TGTGCCAGCAGCTTAGGAGGGACAGGGGGCGTCGCAGATACGCAGTATTTT	.	TRBD1	TRBV7-2	TRBJ2-3
CASSLGSGRASSEQYF	TGTGCCAGCAGCTTAGGGAGCGGGAGGGCCAGCTCCGAGCAGTACTTC	.	TRBD2	TRBV11-2	TRBJ2-7
CASSPNVGQGAHAYEQYF	TGTGCCAGCTCACCCAATGTGGGACAGGGGGCGCATGCCTACGAGCAGTACTTC	.	TRBD1	TRBV18	TRBJ2-7
CASRGQGRYEQYF	TGTGCCAGCAGGGGACAGGGCCGCTACGAGCAGTACTTC	few	TRBD1	TRBV6-5	TRBJ2-7
CASSLELAGAPGLTDTQYF	TGTGCCAGCAGCTTGGAGCTAGCGGGAGCTCCAGGGTTGACAGATACGCAGTATTTT	once	TRBD2	TRBV7-9	TRBJ2-3
CATRPRGSNNSPLHF	TGTGCCACCCGCCCAAGGGGTAGCAATAATTCACCCCTCCACTTT	.	.	TRBV19	TRBJ1-6
CASSSYTEAFF	TGTGCCAGCAGCTCTTACACTGAAGCTTTCTTT	.	.	TRBV7-9	TRBJ1-1
CASSYATGTSGRVSYEQYF	TGTGCCAGCAGTTACGCAACCGGGACTAGCGGGAGAGTCTCCTACGAGCAGTACTTC	.	TRBD2	TRBV6-2/TRBV6-3	TRBJ2-7
CASSQGEAFF	TGTGCCAGCAGCCAGGGTGAAGCTTTCTTT	.	.	TRBV6-5	TRBJ1-1
CASSLGGGNTEAFF	TGTGCCAGCAGCTTAGGCGGGGGGAACACTGAAGCTTTCTTT	.	.	TRBV11-2	TRBJ1-1
CASSSVGGGLYGYTF	TGTGCCAGCAGCTCCGTGGGGGGAGGACTTTATGGCTACACCTTC	.	.	TRBV6-2/TRBV6-3	TRBJ1-2
CASGTGHQYEQYF	TGTGCCAGCGGGACAGGGCATCAGTACGAGCAGTACTTC	.	TRBD1	TRBV12-3/TRBV12-4	TRBJ2-7
CASSLPSGGPAYEQYF	TGTGCCAGCAGCCTCCCGAGCGGCGGGCCTGCCTACGAGCAGTACTTC	.	.	TRBV28	TRBJ2-7
CASSPRSAGQGSDTQYF	TGTGCCAGCTCACCACGGTCTGCAGGACAGGGATCAGATACGCAGTATTTT	.	TRBD1	TRBV18	TRBJ2-3
CAISESRATNEKLFF	TGTGCCATCAGTGAGTCCCGCGCAACTAATGAAAAACTGTTTTTT	.	.	TRBV10-3	TRBJ1-4
CASGLDVRDRGSNEQFF	TGTGCTAGTGGTTTGGACGTCCGGGACAGGGGAAGCAATGAGCAGTTCTTC	.	TRBD1	TRBV12-5	TRBJ2-1
CASSEEDRGRVYEQYF	TGTGCCAGCAGTGAGGAGGACAGGGGGAGGGTCTACGAGCAGTACTTC	.	TRBD1	TRBV2	TRBJ2-7
CASTHTSTDTQYF	TGTGCCAGCACGCATACTAGCACAGATACGCAGTATTTT	.	.	TRBV12-3/TRBV12-4	TRBJ2-3
CASSPNTDSNSPLHF	TGCGCCAGCAGCCCGAATACTGATTCGAATTCACCCCTCCACTTT	once	.	TRBV4-3	TRBJ1-6
CAISEDRAVYNEQFF	TGTGCCATCAGTGAGGACAGGGCCGTCTACAATGAGCAGTTCTTC	.	TRBD1	TRBV10-3	TRBJ2-1
CASTETGYVEQFF	TGTGCCAGCACCGAGACAGGGTATGTTGAGCAGTTCTTC	.	TRBD1	TRBV28	TRBJ2-1
CASSPRWEVDTQYF	TGTGCCAGTAGTCCCCGTTGGGAGGTGGATACGCAGTATTTT	once	.	TRBV19	TRBJ2-3
CASSLGQGYGYTF	TGTGCCAGCAGCTTAGGGCAGGGATATGGCTACACCTTC	few	.	TRBV11-2	TRBJ1-2